This T cell receptor (beta chain) is drawn from a study of blood T cell repertoires in COVID-19. For the study at large: Specimens from acute and convalescent COVID-19 originated in the United States, Italy and Spain. Nucleic acid was either cDNA or gDNA, and it came from T cells, B-cell-depleted T cells, or PBMCs.

After removal of 4 bases from V and 5 bases from J, the junction contained 5 bases not matched to a gene. This CDR3 has 14 residues. CDR1 and CDR2 from the germline V gene are SGDLS and YYNGEE. Authors' data handling: The assay estimated nucleated cells by amplifying reference gene primers. Some clones are missing from TCRdb's copy, which holds only in-frame ones; the method was immunoSEQ multiplex PCR. For V, J and clone size, that table is used; D and trimming come from the DNA. The sample comprises about 240,000 clones, roughly 87% of which are singletons, and just over 7% rests with the top ten. The sequence came from a man in his 60s who had recovered from COVID-19. The sample was peripheral blood. The V gene is TRBV9, the J gene TRBJ2-3, with 9 bases that match TRBD1. CDR3 in DNA: TGTGCCAGCAGCTTTATGACAGGGGGAGATACGCAGTATTTT. Amino acids: CASSFMTGGDTQYF.